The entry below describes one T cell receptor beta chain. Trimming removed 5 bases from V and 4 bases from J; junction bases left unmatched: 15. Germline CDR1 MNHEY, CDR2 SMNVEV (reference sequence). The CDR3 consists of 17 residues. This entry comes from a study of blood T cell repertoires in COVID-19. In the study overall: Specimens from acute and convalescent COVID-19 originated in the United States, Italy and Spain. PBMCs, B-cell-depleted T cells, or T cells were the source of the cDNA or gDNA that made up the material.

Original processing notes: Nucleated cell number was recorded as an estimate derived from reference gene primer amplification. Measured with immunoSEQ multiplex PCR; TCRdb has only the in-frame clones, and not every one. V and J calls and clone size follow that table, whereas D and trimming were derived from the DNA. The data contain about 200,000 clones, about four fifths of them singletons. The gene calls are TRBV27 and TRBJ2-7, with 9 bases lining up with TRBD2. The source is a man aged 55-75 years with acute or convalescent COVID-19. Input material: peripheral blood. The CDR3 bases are TGTGCCAGCAGTCCCGGACTAGCGCTACCCCTACCTTACGAGCAGTACTTC. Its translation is CASSPGLALPLPYEQYF.